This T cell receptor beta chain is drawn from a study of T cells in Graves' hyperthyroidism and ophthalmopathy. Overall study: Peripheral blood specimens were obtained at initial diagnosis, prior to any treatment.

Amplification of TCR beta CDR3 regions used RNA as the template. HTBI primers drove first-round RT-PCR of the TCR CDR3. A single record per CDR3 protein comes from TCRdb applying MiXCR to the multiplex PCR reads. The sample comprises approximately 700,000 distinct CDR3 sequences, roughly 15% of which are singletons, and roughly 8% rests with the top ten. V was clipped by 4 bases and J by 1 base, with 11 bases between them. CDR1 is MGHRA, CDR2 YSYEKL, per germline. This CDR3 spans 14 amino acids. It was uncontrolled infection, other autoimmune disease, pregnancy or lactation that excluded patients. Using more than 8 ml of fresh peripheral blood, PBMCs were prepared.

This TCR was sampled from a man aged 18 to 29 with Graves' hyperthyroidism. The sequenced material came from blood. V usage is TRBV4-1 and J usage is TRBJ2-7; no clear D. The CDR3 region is CASSPQPLSYEQYF. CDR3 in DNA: TGCGCCAGCAGCCCCCAGCCCTTATCCTACGAGCAGTACTTC.